These 14 T cell receptor beta chains share one sample of origin, sequenced in a study of cytomegalovirus exposure and HLA in healthy donors. Use of 60 Vbeta and 13 Jbeta primers characterized the PCR. Assay: immunoSEQ multiplex PCR; the TCRdb copy retains only in-frame clones and omits some. Recorded for this sample: around 100,000 clones. The sequencing sample was made of PBMCs. The receptors were sampled from a man aged 40-49 years in good health and CMV-seronegative.

The V gene is TRBV6-5, the J gene TRBJ1-2; D unresolved. This CDR3 region has 15 residues. Germline CDR1 MNHEY, CDR2 SVGAGI. The V end lost 0 bases, the J end lost 2 bases, and 10 bases lay between the germline ends. The CDR3 region is CASSYSRDSNYGYTF. In nucleotides, the CDR3 is TGTGCCAGCAGTTACTCCCGAGATTCGAACTATGGCTACACCTTC.

The gene calls are TRBV5-3 and TRBJ1-6; the match to TRBD1 covers 7 bases. TRBV5-3 qualifies as an ORF whose function is uncertain. This CDR3 region has 13 residues. V lost 6 bases, J lost 7 bases, and 4 bases stayed unmatched. The CDR3 nucleotides are TGTGCCAGAATCGGGACAGACAATTCACCCCTCCACTTT. Amino acid sequence: CARIGTDNSPLHF.

The V gene is TRBV6-5, the J gene TRBJ1-2; D gene unclear. Germline CDR1 MNHEY, CDR2 SVGAGI. The V and J ends lost 4 bases and 1 base respectively, with 7 bases between them. The CDR3 loop spans 13 amino acids. In nucleotides, the CDR3 is TGTGCCAGCAGTTGGGAGATTAACTATGGCTACACCTTC. Protein: CASSWEINYGYTF.

The chain uses TRBV30 and TRBJ1-1; 7 nucleotides agree with TRBD1. CDR3 length: 13 residues. V lost 5 bases and J lost 4; bases outside the gene matches: 7. Germline V gene sequence: CDR1 GTSNPN, CDR2 SVGIG (reference sequence). CDR3 loop: CAWDRAIGTEAFF. The CDR3 coding sequence is TGTGCCTGGGACAGGGCAATTGGCACTGAAGCTTTCTTT.

This chain uses TRBV30 with TRBJ1-6; 11 bases are a match to TRBD1. After removal of 1 base from V and 9 bases from J, the junction contained 2 bases not matched to a gene. The CDR3 loop spans 14 amino acids. CDR1 is GTSNPN, CDR2 SVGIG, per germline (reference sequence). The CDR3 reads CAWSEDRGLSPLHF. The CDR3 DNA follows: TGTGCCTGGAGTGAGGACAGGGGGCTTTCACCCCTCCACTTT.

The V and J genes are TRBV28 and TRBJ1-5; TRBD1 might be the D (5 bases). CDR3 length: 16 amino acids. The V end lost 5 bases, the J end lost 0 bases, and 14 bases lay between the germline ends. The germline V gene encodes CDR1 MDHEN and CDR2 SYDVKM. CDR3 DNA: TGTGCCAGCAGTCCCTATGGCAGGGATAGCAATCAGCCCCAGCATTTT. Encoded protein: CASSPYGRDSNQPQHF.

V and J are TRBV18 and TRBJ1-2; possibly TRBD1 for D (5 bases). From germline, CDR1 is KGHSH and CDR2 LQKENI. The CDR3 is 16 residues long. The V and J ends lost 3 bases and 7 bases respectively, with 21 bases between them. CDR3 DNA: TGTGCCAGCTCACCTGATGGCGGGGCGGGGTTCGCTGGCTACACCTTC. Translation gives CASSPDGGAGFAGYTF.

The chain uses TRBV7-6 and TRBJ2-2, with TRBD2 matching 11 bases. Germline loops: CDR1 SGHVS, CDR2 FNYEAQ. Unmatched junction bases numbered 5, after V lost 2 bases and J lost 3 bases. This CDR3 region has 17 residues. In DNA, the CDR3 is TGTGCCAGCAGCTTAACTAGCGGGAGTCCTTACACCGGGGAGCTGTTTTTT. Translated: CASSLTSGSPYTGELFF.

The chain has TRBV27 and TRBJ2-1; 12 bases fit TRBD2. This CDR3 spans 21 amino acids. V lost 2 bases to trimming and J lost 5 bases; unmatched junction nucleotides: 19. Germline-derived CDR1 and CDR2 are MNHEY and SMNVEV (reference sequence). As DNA, the CDR3 is TGTGCCAGCAGTTTAATAACCCCTCTAGCGGGAGGGCCTCGGACAGACAATGAGCAGTTCTTC. Its protein is CASSLITPLAGGPRTDNEQFF.

The rearrangement uses TRBV29-1 and TRBJ2-5; a possible D gene is TRBD1 (5 bases). Trimming took off 4 bases at V and 2 bases at J, with 8 bases between the two ends. In germline, CDR1 is SQVTM, CDR2 ANQGSEA. This CDR3 spans 12 amino acids. The CDR3 region has the DNA TGCAGCGTTGGGGGCAAACAAGAGACCCAGTACTTC. It translates to CSVGGKQETQYF.

For this clone: The sample has other DNA sequences that encode this CDR3 too. The chain carries TRBV5-1 and TRBJ1-1, with 8 bases matching TRBD1. J gave up 1 base and V 3 bases, and 2 bases lay outside the gene matches. The germline V gene encodes CDR1 SGHRS and CDR2 YFSETQ. The CDR3 has 14 residues. Written as DNA, the CDR3 is TGCGCCAGCAGCTCTGACAGGGGGAACACTGAAGCTTTCTTT. It encodes CASSSDRGNTEAFF. Looking up the rest from reference TRBV5-1 and TRBJ1-1 gives the full variable domain: KAGVTQTPRYLIKTRGQQVTLSCSPISGHRSVSWYQQTPGQGLQFLFEYFSETQRNKGNFPGRFSGRQFSNSRSEMNVSTLELGDSALYLCASSSDRGNTEAFFGQGTRLTVV.

To note about this clone: Different DNA sequences within this sample yield the same CDR3. The chain is built from TRBV18 and TRBJ2-3; D remains unclear. There are 13 residues in the CDR3. Trimming stripped 3 bases from V and 0 bases from J, with 4 bases between. CDR1 is KGHSH and CDR2 is LQKENI in the germline V gene. CDR3 in amino acids: CASSPSSTDTQYF. CDR3 nucleotide sequence: TGTGCCAGCTCACCCTCTAGCACAGATACGCAGTATTTT.

The chain combines TRBV18 with TRBJ1-2, with 9 bases fitting TRBD1. Germline V lookup: CDR1 KGHSH, CDR2 LQKENI. The CDR3 is 15 residues long. J was trimmed by 2 bases and V by 0 bases; bases with no gene match: 1. The CDR3 is CASSPPGQGNYGYTF. The CDR3 DNA reads TGTGCCAGCTCACCACCGGGACAGGGAAACTATGGCTACACCTTC.

This chain connects TRBV10-3 to TRBJ1-1, with D uncertain. With 3 bases removed from V and 2 bases from J, the gap between germline ends came to 10 bases. Per germline, CDR1 ENHRY and CDR2 SYGVKD. The CDR3 covers 14 residues. CDR3 amino acids: CAISDPQENTEAFF. The CDR3 region has the DNA TGTGCCATCAGTGATCCGCAGGAAAACACTGAAGCTTTCTTT.